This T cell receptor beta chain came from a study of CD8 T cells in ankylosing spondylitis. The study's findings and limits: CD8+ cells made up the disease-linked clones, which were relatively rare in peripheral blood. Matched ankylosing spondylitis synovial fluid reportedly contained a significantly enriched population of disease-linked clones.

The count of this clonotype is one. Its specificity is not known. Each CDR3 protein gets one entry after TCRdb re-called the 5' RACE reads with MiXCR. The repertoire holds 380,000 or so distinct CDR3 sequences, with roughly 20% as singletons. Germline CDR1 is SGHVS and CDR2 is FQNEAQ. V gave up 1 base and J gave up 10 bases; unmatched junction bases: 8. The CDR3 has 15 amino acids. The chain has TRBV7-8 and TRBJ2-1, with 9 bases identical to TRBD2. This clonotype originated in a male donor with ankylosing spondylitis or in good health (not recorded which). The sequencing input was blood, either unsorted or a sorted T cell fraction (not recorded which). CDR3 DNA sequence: TGTGCCAGCAGCTTAGGCGGGGGGGCCGGGGTCGAGCAGTTCTTC. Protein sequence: CASSLGGGAGVEQFF.